The 23 T cell receptor beta chains presented below share a single source sample, sequenced in a study of blood T cell repertoires in COVID-19. The repertoire was sequenced with immunoSEQ multiplex PCR; TCRdb's copy has only in-frame clones and lacks some. The table records some 320,000 clones, roughly 91% of them present only once. The sequenced material came from peripheral blood. The receptors come from a woman aged 30 to 39 with COVID-19, enrolled during active disease.

In this sample, this clone turned up once. V and J are TRBV5-1 and TRBJ1-1; D gene uncertain. The CDR3 spans 14 residues. Germline values: CDR1 SGHRS, CDR2 YFSETQ. V was clipped by 0 bases and J by 1 base, with 7 bases between them. This CDR3 is CASSLARGNTEAFF. CDR3 DNA sequence: TGCGCCAGCAGCTTGGCGCGGGGGAACACTGAAGCTTTCTTT.

The chain is built from TRBV6-6 and TRBJ2-7; possibly TRBD1 for D (6 bases). Trimming took off 10 bases at V and 2 bases at J, with 12 bases between the two ends. This CDR3 spans 12 amino acids. Germline V gene data show CDR1 as MNHNY and CDR2 as SVGAGI (reference sequence). This CDR3 reads CATRDIAYEQYF. CDR3 sequence (DNA): TGTGCCACAAGGGACATAGCCTACGAGCAGTACTTC.

The chain joins TRBV28 to TRBJ1-2, with D unclear. Trimming pared 4 bases from V and 9 bases from J, leaving 18 bases between. CDR1 and CDR2 from the germline V gene are MDHEN and SYDVKM. The CDR3 is 14 residues long. The CDR3 loop reads CASSYQKTGMRYTF. In DNA form, the CDR3 reads TGTGCCAGCAGTTATCAGAAGACGGGGATGCGCTACACCTTC.

CDR3 loop: CASSLQGVSYEQYF. As DNA, the CDR3 is TGTGCCAGCAGCTTACAGGGGGTGTCCTACGAGCAGTACTTC. V gene TRBV11-2 combines with J gene TRBJ2-7; 7 bases line up with TRBD1. The trim removed 2 bases at V and 1 base at J, leaving 2 bases unmatched. Germline values: CDR1 SGHAT, CDR2 FQNNGV. The CDR3 loop spans 14 amino acids.

This chain links TRBV6-1 with TRBJ2-2; 8 nucleotides match TRBD2. Germline lookup yields CDR1 MNHNS and CDR2 SASEGT. With V trimmed by 3 bases and J by 5 bases, 11 bases remained unmatched. The CDR3 consists of 17 residues. CDR3 nucleotides: TGTGCCAGCAGTGAGAGGGGACTAGAGTTTATAACCGGGGAGCTGTTTTTT. Protein sequence: CASSERGLEFITGELFF.

This sequence joins TRBV9 and TRBJ1-5, with a tentative D call TRBD1 (6 bases). V was clipped by 0 bases and J by 6 bases, with 19 bases between them. The CDR3 extends over 17 amino acids. Germline V gene lookup returns CDR1 SGDLS and CDR2 YYNGEE. The CDR3 protein is CASSVGRGASLSQPQHF. Written as DNA, the CDR3 is TGTGCCAGCAGCGTAGGCAGGGGAGCTTCGTTAAGTCAGCCCCAGCATTTT.

The CDR3 sequence is CASSYGRSGNTIYF. The DNA for the CDR3 is TGTGCCAGCAGCTATGGGAGATCCGGAAACACCATATATTTT. The rearrangement uses TRBV7-9 and TRBJ1-3; D remains ambiguous. The V end was cut by 4 bases, the J end by 4 bases, with 11 bases between. Germline CDR1 reads SEHNR; CDR2 reads FQNEAQ (reference sequence). The CDR3 consists of 14 residues.

The J gene is TRBJ1-5, the V gene TRBV19, with TRBD1 matching 8 bases. Per germline, CDR1 LNHDA and CDR2 SQIVND (reference sequence). With 0 bases clipped from V and 6 bases from J, the junction kept 4 bases outside the gene matches. This CDR3 has 15 residues. CDR3 sequence (DNA): TGTGCCAGTAGTATAGATCCGACAGGGGTTCAGCCCCAGCATTTT. This encodes CASSIDPTGVQPQHF.

The V call is TRBV28, the J call TRBJ2-1; 7 bases match TRBD1. Germline values: CDR1 MDHEN, CDR2 SYDVKM. CDR3 length equals 14 residues. The junction had 3 bases not matched to a gene; V was cut back by 4 bases and J by 3 bases. The CDR3 nucleotides read TGTGCCAGCAGTTCAGGGGGTATCTACAATGAGCAGTTCTTC. Its protein product is CASSSGGIYNEQFF.

The CDR3 DNA reads as TGTGCCAGCAGCCAGGTCCGGGGAGGCACCGGGGAGCTGTTTTTT. It is translated as CASSQVRGGTGELFF. The chain carries TRBV7-8 and TRBJ2-2; tentative D call: TRBD2 (6 bases). The length of the CDR3 is 15 residues. Germline CDR1 SGHVS, CDR2 FQNEAQ. V was trimmed by 5 bases and J by 4 bases, leaving 14 bases between them. The complete variable domain, with remaining parts taken from reference TRBV7-8 and TRBJ2-2, reads GAGVSQSPRYKVAKRGQDVALRCDPISGHVSLFWYQQALGQGPEFLTYFQNEAQLDKSGLPSDRFFAERPEGSVSTLKIQRTQQEDSAVYLCASSQVRGGTGELFFGEGSRLTVL.

This clone was seen only a few times. One end of the junction does not line up with germline, which may come from a read error. This chain connects TRBV19 to TRBJ1-2; 7 nucleotides agree with TRBD1. The CDR3 extends over 11 amino acids. Germline CDR1 is LNHDA and CDR2 is SQIVND (reference sequence). In DNA, the CDR3 is TGTGCCAGTAGTACCGGGACAGCCCATGCCTTC. Translated: CASSTGTAHAF.

The J gene is TRBJ2-1, the V gene TRBV13, with TRBD2 as a possible D gene (6 bases). Trimming took 5 bases from V and 9 from J, leaving 17 bases between them. The CDR3 length is 14 residues. CDR1 PRHDT and CDR2 FYEKMQ come from the germline V gene (reference sequence). The CDR3 nucleotides read TGTGCCAGCAGCACTGCGACGGGGGTAAGTGAGCAGTTCTTC. It translates to CASSTATGVSEQFF. Based on the CDR3 plus reference TRBV13 and TRBJ2-1, the full variable domain is AAGVIQSPRHLIKEKRETATLKCYPIPRHDTVYWYQQGPGQDPQFLISFYEKMQSDKGSIPDRFSAQQFSDYHSELNMSSLELGDSALYFCASSTATGVSEQFFGPGTRLTVL.

This clone was picked up one time. This chain connects TRBV6-6 to TRBJ1-1; a weak D match, TRBD1 (5 bases). The length of the CDR3 is 14 residues. The ends were cut back, 8 bases at V and 0 bases at J, with 13 bases in the middle. Per germline, CDR1 MNHNY and CDR2 SVGAGI (reference sequence). The CDR3 spells CASAGRGMNTEAFF. The DNA of the CDR3 is TGTGCCAGCGCGGGACGGGGCATGAACACTGAAGCTTTCTTT.

This clone showed up just once. This chain links TRBV10-1 with TRBJ2-5; D uncertain. V was pared by 3 bases and J by 4 bases, with 9 bases between. Looked up from germline, CDR1 is WNHNN and CDR2 is SYGVQD (reference sequence). The CDR3 is 13 amino acids. The CDR3 region is CASSDKLGETQYF. The CDR3 DNA follows: TGCGCCAGCAGTGATAAGCTCGGAGAGACCCAGTACTTC.

J is TRBJ2-7 and V is TRBV18, with a tentative D call TRBD1 (6 bases). Germline V gives CDR1 KGHSH, CDR2 LQKENI. The CDR3 sequence is 16 residues long. V shed 2 bases and J shed 0 bases, with 14 bases lying between them. The CDR3 bases are TGTGCCAGCTCACCAAATAGGGGACAAAGCTCCTACGAGCAGTACTTC. Its protein is CASSPNRGQSSYEQYF.

The chain uses TRBV2 and TRBJ1-1; a weak D match, TRBD1 (6 bases). CDR1 and CDR2 from the germline V gene are SNHLY and FYNNEI. The CDR3 covers 14 residues. Trimming shortened V by 2 bases and J by 7 bases, and 14 bases separated the two germline ends. The DNA of the CDR3 is TGTGCCAGCAGTGAATGGTCAGGACAGATTGAAGCTTTCTTT. Translating gives CASSEWSGQIEAFF.

The chain carries TRBV12-3 or TRBV12-4 and TRBJ2-7, with TRBD2 matching over 7 bases. Trimming cost V 3 bases and J 9 bases; bases outside gene matches: 5. The CDR3 runs to 12 residues. CDR3 sequence (DNA): TGTGCCAGCAGTTTGGGAGGGCCCGGGCAGTACTTC. Translation gives CASSLGGPGQYF.

V gene TRBV5-1 combines with J gene TRBJ2-5; D is perhaps TRBD2 (5 bases). CDR1 and CDR2 (germline): SGHRS, YFSETQ. The germline V and J ends were trimmed by 0 bases and 1 base, with 7 bases remaining between them. This CDR3 is built from 14 residues. In DNA form, the CDR3 reads TGCGCCAGCAGCTTGGCGACTACCCAAGAGACCCAGTACTTC. It is translated as CASSLATTQETQYF.

The chain recombines TRBV15 with TRBJ1-2, with 7 bases fitting TRBD1. The CDR3 covers 15 residues. The junction had 6 bases not matched to a gene; V was cut back by 3 bases and J by 2 bases. CDR1 LNHNV and CDR2 YYDKDF come from the germline V gene (reference sequence). The CDR3 sequence is CATSSGTEKNYGYTF. In DNA form, the CDR3 reads TGTGCCACCAGCAGTGGGACAGAAAAGAACTATGGCTACACCTTC.

The V call is TRBV4-1, the J call TRBJ1-2; D is perhaps TRBD1 (6 bases). Looked up from germline, CDR1 is MGHRA and CDR2 is YSYEKL. With 2 bases removed from V and 2 bases from J, the gap between germline ends came to 15 bases. The CDR3 is 16 amino acids. CDR3 in amino acids: CASSQLPRTDNYGYTF. CDR3 sequence (DNA): TGCGCCAGCAGCCAACTTCCCCGGACAGACAACTATGGCTACACCTTC.

The chain recombines TRBV28 with TRBJ1-5; 7 bases are shared with TRBD1. Per the germline V gene, CDR1 is MDHEN and CDR2 is SYDVKM. V shed 5 bases, J shed 2 bases, and the junction held 12 bases outside the gene matches. The CDR3 extends over 17 amino acids. The CDR3 protein is CASSPRTGFVGNQPQHF. CDR3 bases: TGTGCCAGCAGTCCTAGGACAGGTTTTGTGGGCAATCAGCCCCAGCATTTT.

This clone was observed once. The chain is built from TRBV6-5 and TRBJ1-6; no firm D call. The CDR3 sequence is 15 residues long. Germline V lookup: CDR1 MNHEY, CDR2 SVGAGI. Trimming took 4 bases from V and 0 from J, leaving 7 bases between them. CDR3 sequence reads: CASSLGSSYNSPLHF. CDR3 sequence (DNA): TGTGCCAGCAGTTTGGGGAGCTCCTATAATTCACCCCTCCACTTT.

The chain carries TRBV10-1 and TRBJ1-1, with 11 bases matching TRBD1. CDR1 and CDR2 from the germline V gene are WNHNN and SYGVQD (reference sequence). This CDR3 region has 15 residues. The junction had 5 bases not matched to a gene; V was cut back by 8 bases and J by 0 bases. The CDR3 DNA follows: TGCGCCAGCTCTTCGGGACAGGGGGTGAACACTGAAGCTTTCTTT. This encodes CASSSGQGVNTEAFF.